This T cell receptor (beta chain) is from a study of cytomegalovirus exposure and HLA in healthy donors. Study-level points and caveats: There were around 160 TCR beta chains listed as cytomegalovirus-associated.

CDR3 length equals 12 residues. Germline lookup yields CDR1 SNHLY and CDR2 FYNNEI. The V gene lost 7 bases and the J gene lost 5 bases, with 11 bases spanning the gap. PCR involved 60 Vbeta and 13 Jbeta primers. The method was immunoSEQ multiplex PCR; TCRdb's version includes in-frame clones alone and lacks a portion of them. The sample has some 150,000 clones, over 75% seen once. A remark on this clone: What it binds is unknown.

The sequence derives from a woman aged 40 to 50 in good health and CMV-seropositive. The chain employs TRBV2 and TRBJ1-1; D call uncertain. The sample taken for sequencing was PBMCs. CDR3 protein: CASNELRTEAFF. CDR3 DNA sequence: TGTGCCAGCAACGAGCTGCGGACTGAAGCTTTCTTT.